These T cell receptor beta chains were read from a single sample in a study of blood T cell repertoires in COVID-19. Clones were read by immunoSEQ multiplex PCR, and TCRdb kept only the in-frame ones, dropping some. In the table there are about 180,000 clones, about 91% of which are singletons. The sample was peripheral blood. The receptors stem from a woman aged 30 to 39 with acute or convalescent COVID-19. The conserved cysteine and the conserved F or W are not part of the CDR3 here.

J gene | V gene | CDR3 protein
TRBJ2-7 | TRBV4-2 | ASSPTSGAYEQY
TRBJ2-1 | TRBV6-6 | ASSYSRENNEQF
TRBJ1-2 | TRBV10-3 | ATKGQGATVNYGYT
TRBJ2-7 | TRBV5-5 | ASVYSGTGGRKQY
TRBJ2-5 | TRBV6-5 | ASCRDRGTETQY
TRBJ1-6 | TRBV7-9 | ASSFGQASSPLH
TRBJ2-1 | TRBV14 | ASSQGGPGKF
TRBJ1-2 | TRBV9 | AIQAGYT
TRBJ2-1 | TRBV28 | ASRLGGGPHEQF
TRBJ2-3 | TRBV11-3 | ASSSSGGGDTQY
TRBJ2-3 | TRBV5-1 | ASSRSGTSGDTQY
TRBJ1-2 | TRBV5-1 | ASSQDRGPGYT
TRBJ1-1 | TRBV19 | ASIGGRGQDTEAF
TRBJ1-6 | TRBV2 | ASAWGVNSPLH
TRBJ1-1 | TRBV18 | ASSLDRAAEAF
TRBJ2-7 | TRBV7-9 | ASSLIRGHEQY
TRBJ2-1 | TRBV5-1 | ASSLGAAGSYNEQF
TRBJ2-1 | TRBV27 | ASRDYSYNEQF
TRBJ1-1 | TRBV6-5 | ASSYSSSPIAF
TRBJ2-3 | TRBV29-1 | SVDRLAGSSDTQY
TRBJ2-3 | TRBV18 | ASIVAVSTDTQY
TRBJ1-4 | TRBV7-6 | ASSLGPGGRLF
TRBJ2-3 | TRBV5-1 | ASMGGDTQY
TRBJ2-3 | TRBV7-2 | ASSFSSGGGGTDTQY
TRBJ2-7 | TRBV5-1 | ASSLGQGGHEQY
TRBJ1-1 | TRBV7-9 | ASSSQGANTEAF
TRBJ2-1 | TRBV29-1 | SVAGGWRDEQF
TRBJ2-1 | TRBV10-3 | AISEWGTSGDYNEQF
TRBJ2-1 | TRBV28 | ASRAVYNEQF
TRBJ2-5 | TRBV27 | ASSLFGGETQY
TRBJ2-1 | TRBV7-9 | ATRLAGGNEQF
TRBJ1-3 | TRBV30 | AWYPPGKVGNTIY
TRBJ2-2 | TRBV2 | ASSEIYMAELF
TRBJ2-1 | TRBV11-3 | ASSLARGGEQF
TRBJ1-4 | TRBV15 | ATSKSGIGLF
TRBJ2-3 | TRBV24-1 | ATENLDTQY
TRBJ2-7 | TRBV28 | ASSFPLGRGFEQY
TRBJ2-3 | TRBV4-1 | ASTSSGRADTQY
TRBJ2-1 | TRBV9 | ASSVTGAYNEQF
TRBJ1-2 | TRBV2 | ASGVRQGYGYT
TRBJ2-3 | TRBV6-2/TRBV6-3 | ASSRPSGRYTQY
TRBJ2-1 | TRBV28 | ASSPGHRTYNEQF
TRBJ2-1 | TRBV5-1 | ASSLEGSGTYNEQF
TRBJ2-7 | TRBV19 | ATKGDTLYEQY
TRBJ2-7 | TRBV6-5 | ATSGDWFNEQY
TRBJ2-3 | TRBV7-9 | ASSRAGSIGGGGAHY
TRBJ1-3 | TRBV29-1 | SVFDPGQLGNTIY
TRBJ1-2 | TRBV11-2 | ASSLVRTGKDYGYT
TRBJ2-5 | TRBV18 | ASSRNKRGPQETQY
TRBJ2-7 | TRBV28 | ASSLNSPYEQY
TRBJ1-5 | TRBV6-5 | ASSYSRGRSQPQH